Detailed here is one T cell receptor (beta chain). Its antigen is unidentified. The data stem from a study of chemoradiotherapy in HPV16-positive cancers. Study context: Candidate HPV-specific clones and shared TCR motifs came from a couple of HPV16-positive patients. Whole-study findings and limits: Candidate HPV-specific clones and E7-related TCR motifs grew in tumor during treatment.

Measured with immunoSEQ multiplex PCR; TCRdb has only the in-frame clones, and not every one. This sample has roughly 14,000 clones; approximately 72% occur once, and the top ten carry 8.5% to 10%. Collection of the sample occurred from a patient who underwent chemoradiotherapy. The receptor was derived from a human donor with HPV-associated anogenital cancer.

Here the CDR3 reads CASSERIAGGQETQYF. The CDR3 DNA is TGTGCCAGCAGTGAGAGGATAGCGGGAGGTCAAGAGACCCAGTACTTC. The genes are TRBV2 and TRBJ2-5, with TRBD2 matching 10 bases. The CDR3 covers 16 residues. The V segment lost 3 bases and the J segment 2 bases; nucleotides outside the gene matches: 6. The germline CDR1 and CDR2 sequences are SNHLY and FYNNEI.